This TCR beta chain was identified in a study of blood T cell repertoires in COVID-19. Whole-study context: T cells, B-cell-depleted T cells, or PBMCs provided the cDNA or gDNA that served as material.

As handled by the study authors: Nucleated cell number was recorded as an estimate derived from reference gene primer amplification. Sequencing used immunoSEQ multiplex PCR; TCRdb keeps in-frame clones, though not all of them. V and J calls and clone size are as listed in that table; D and trimming were resolved from the DNA. This table has a few hundred thousand clones, 70% to 90% appearing once. Enrollees, about 18 to 90 years old, lived in about two dozen US areas. Cohorts were based on clinical histories the participants reported. This clone was found once. V lost 4 bases to trimming and J lost 1 base, with 14 bases between them. The CDR3 covers 15 residues. Germline V gene sequence: CDR1 SGHVS, CDR2 FQNEAQ.

The TCR sequence derives from a woman between 25 and 40 years old who had recovered from COVID-19. The J gene is TRBJ2-7, the V gene TRBV7-8; D is perhaps TRBD1 (5 bases). What was sequenced was PBMCs or T cells enriched from blood (not recorded which). The CDR3 spells CASSSPPDRSYEQYF. CDR3 coding DNA: TGTGCCAGCAGCTCCCCCCCTGACAGATCCTACGAGCAGTACTTC.